The 5 T cell receptor beta chains in this list originate from one sample, sequenced in a study of T cells after yellow fever vaccination. TCRdb passed the 5' RACE reads through MiXCR, listing each CDR3 protein once. This sample has about 74,000 distinct CDR3 sequences; 7.1% occur once, and the top ten carry about 32%. Here the sequenced sample was CD8+ T cells sorted from PBMCs, taken 4 to 6 days after the first yellow fever vaccination. The origin of the receptors is a man younger than 35 who received the YFV17D yellow fever vaccine.

This clonotype has a count of ten or more. The chain links TRBV4-2 to TRBJ2-7; D call uncertain. CDR3 length: 14 residues. Trimming shortened V by 0 bases and J by 0 bases, and 6 bases separated the two germline ends. Germline CDR1 LGHNA, CDR2 YNFKEQ. The CDR3 reads CASSQDSSSYEQYF. The CDR3 coding sequence is TGTGCCAGCAGCCAAGATAGCAGCTCCTACGAGCAGTACTTC.

This clonotype was recorded many times. This chain connects TRBV12-3 or TRBV12-4 to TRBJ2-7; D is unclear. V lost 3 bases to trimming and J lost 5 bases, with 5 bases between them. The CDR3 spans 11 residues. CDR3 sequence: CASSLANEQYF. The CDR3 DNA sequence: TGTGCCAGCAGTTTGGCGAACGAGCAGTACTTC.

This clonotype has at least ten counts. Germline and junction disagree at one end, which may indicate a read error. V gene TRBV7-7 combines with J gene TRBJ2-3; 8 bases line up with TRBD2. CDR1 is SSHAT, CDR2 FNYEAQ, per germline (reference sequence). This CDR3 contains 15 residues. CDR3 protein: CASSRGGRSTDTQYF. For the CDR3, the DNA is TGTGCTAGCAGCCGCGGGGGGCGTAGCACAGATACGCAGTATTTT.

In this sample, this clonotype turned up many times. The rearrangement links TRBV7-8 to TRBJ2-3; TRBD2 matches at 7 bases. V trimming: 0 bases; J trimming: 0 bases; junction bases outside the gene matches: 6. The CDR3 has 17 amino acids. Germline CDR1 is SGHVS and CDR2 is FQNEAQ. The CDR3 here is CASSLADLAASTDTQYF. The DNA for the CDR3 is TGTGCCAGCAGCTTAGCCGATCTAGCGGCTAGCACAGATACGCAGTATTTT.

This chain joins TRBV5-6 and TRBJ2-2, with unresolved D. This CDR3 contains 14 residues. CDR1 is SGHDT and CDR2 is YYEEEE in the germline V gene. Between the trimmed V and J ends, which lost 4 bases and 2 bases, there was a span of 9 bases. CDR3 protein: CASSQGFNTGELFF. As DNA, the CDR3 is TGTGCCAGCAGCCAAGGTTTTAACACCGGGGAGCTGTTTTTT. Variable domain in full (rest from reference TRBV5-6 and TRBJ2-2): DAGVTQSPTHLIKTRGQQVTLRCSPKSGHDTVSWYQQALGQGPQFIFQYYEEEERQRGNFPDRFSGHQFPNYSSELNVNALLLGDSALYLCASSQGFNTGELFFGEGSRLTVL.